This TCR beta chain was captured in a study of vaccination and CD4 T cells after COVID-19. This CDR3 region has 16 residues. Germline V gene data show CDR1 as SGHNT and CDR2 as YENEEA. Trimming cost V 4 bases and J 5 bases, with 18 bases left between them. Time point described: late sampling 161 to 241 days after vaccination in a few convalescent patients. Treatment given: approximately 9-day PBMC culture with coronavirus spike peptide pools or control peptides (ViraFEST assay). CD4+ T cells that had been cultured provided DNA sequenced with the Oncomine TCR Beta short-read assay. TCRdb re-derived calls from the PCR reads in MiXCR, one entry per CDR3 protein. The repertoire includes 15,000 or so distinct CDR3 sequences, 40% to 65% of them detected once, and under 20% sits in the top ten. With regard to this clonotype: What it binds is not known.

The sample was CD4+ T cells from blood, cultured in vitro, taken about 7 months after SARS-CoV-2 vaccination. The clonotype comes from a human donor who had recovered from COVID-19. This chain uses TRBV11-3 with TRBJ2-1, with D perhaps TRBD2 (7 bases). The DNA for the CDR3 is TGTGCCAGCAGCTGGGAGGGCACAGGGTCCGACAATGAGCAGTTCTTC. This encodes CASSWEGTGSDNEQFF.